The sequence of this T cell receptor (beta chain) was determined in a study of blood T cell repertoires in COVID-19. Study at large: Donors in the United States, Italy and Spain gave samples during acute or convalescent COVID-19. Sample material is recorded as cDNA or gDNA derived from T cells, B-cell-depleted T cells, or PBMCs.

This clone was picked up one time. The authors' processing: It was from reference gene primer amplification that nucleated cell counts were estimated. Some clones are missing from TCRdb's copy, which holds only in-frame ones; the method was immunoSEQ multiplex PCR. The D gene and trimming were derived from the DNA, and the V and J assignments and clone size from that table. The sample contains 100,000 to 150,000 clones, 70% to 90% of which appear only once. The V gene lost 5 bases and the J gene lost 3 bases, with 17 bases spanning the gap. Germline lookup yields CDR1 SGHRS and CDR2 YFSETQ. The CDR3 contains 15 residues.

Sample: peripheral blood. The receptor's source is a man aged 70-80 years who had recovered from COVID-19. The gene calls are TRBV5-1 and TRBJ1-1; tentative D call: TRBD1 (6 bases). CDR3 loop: CASRPGTRSDTEAFF. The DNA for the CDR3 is TGCGCCAGCAGGCCCGGGACACGGAGCGACACTGAAGCTTTCTTT.